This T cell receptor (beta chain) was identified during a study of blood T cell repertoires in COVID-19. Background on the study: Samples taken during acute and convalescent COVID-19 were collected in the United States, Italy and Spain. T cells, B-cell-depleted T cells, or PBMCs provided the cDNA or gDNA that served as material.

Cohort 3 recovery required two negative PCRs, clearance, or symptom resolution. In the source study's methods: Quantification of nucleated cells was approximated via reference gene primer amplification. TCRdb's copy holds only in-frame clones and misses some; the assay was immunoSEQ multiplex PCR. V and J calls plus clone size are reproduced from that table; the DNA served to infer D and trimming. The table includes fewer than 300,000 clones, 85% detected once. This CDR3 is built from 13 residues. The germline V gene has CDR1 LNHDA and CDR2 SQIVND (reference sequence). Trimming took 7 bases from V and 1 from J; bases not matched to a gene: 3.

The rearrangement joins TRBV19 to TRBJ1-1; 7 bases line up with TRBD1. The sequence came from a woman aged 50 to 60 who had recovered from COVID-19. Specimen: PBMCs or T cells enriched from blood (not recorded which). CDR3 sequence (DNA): TGTGCCAGTACCGACAGGGCGAACACTGAAGCTTTCTTT. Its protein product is CASTDRANTEAFF.